The 5 T cell receptor beta chains presented below share a single source sample, sequenced in a study of Ad26.COV2.S vaccination and SARS-CoV-2 variants (dated by TCRdb to about 2021). The sample's treatment or condition label, in plain terms: some 19 received Ad26.COV2.S at low or high dose, single or two shots; about 5 received placebo; per-sample allocation not given. For vaccine and placebo recipients, the sequenced repertoires came from samples collected on day 63 after the first injection. The library relied on the immunoSEQ multiplex PCR assay. The clones in this table, taken by TCRdb from immuneACCESS, are in-frame only. Not every clone is retained; where verified, under half of the shortfall comes from an unresolved V gene, and the cause of the rest is unknown. The sample data list about 680,000 clones, and more than 70% of these were observed just once. Together, the top ten hold over 1.3% of the sample.

The sample was peripheral blood, taken in a trial of Ad26.COV2.S vaccine versus placebo. Every receptor here comes from a person aged 18-60 years who received the Ad26.COV2.S COVID-19 vaccine or a placebo.

The DNA for the CDR3 is TGTGCCAGCAGTCTTGACAGGGCTGAGCAGTTCTTC. Protein product: CASSLDRAEQFF. The V gene is TRBV28, the J gene TRBJ2-1; the match to TRBD1 covers 7 bases. The CDR3 consists of 12 residues. Per the germline V gene, CDR1 is MDHEN and CDR2 is SYDVKM. V was pared by 5 bases and J by 9 bases, with 4 bases of the junction left unmatched. The whole variable domain, filled in from reference TRBV28 and TRBJ2-1, reads DVKVTQSSRYLVKRTGEKVFLECVQDMDHENMFWYRQDPGLGLRLIYFSYDVKMKEKGDIPEGYSVSREKKERFSLILESASTNQTSMYLCASSLDRAEQFFGPGTRLTVL.

This chain joins TRBV7-8 and TRBJ2-5, with 11 bases fitting TRBD1. CDR3 size: 17 residues. With V trimmed by 5 bases and J by 5 bases, 13 bases remained unmatched. Germline values: CDR1 SGHVS, CDR2 FQNEAQ. CDR3: CASSVIRDRGKKETQYF. The CDR3 nucleotides are TGTGCCAGCAGCGTAATTCGGGACAGGGGGAAAAAGGAGACCCAGTACTTC.

The chain recombines TRBV2 with TRBJ1-2; D ambiguous. Trimming took 4 bases from V and 7 from J, leaving 10 bases between them. The CDR3 has 12 amino acids. Germline CDR1 and CDR2: SNHLY and FYNNEI. In DNA, the CDR3 is TGTGCCAGCAGTGCCATGGAGGGTGGCTACACCTTC. Protein sequence: CASSAMEGGYTF.

In this sample, this clone turned up many times. The gene calls are TRBV14 and TRBJ2-1; D may be TRBD1 (5 bases). Germline values: CDR1 SGHDN, CDR2 FVKESK. Trimming removed 3 bases at V and 6 bases at J, with 12 bases between. The CDR3 consists of 14 residues. CDR3 in amino acids: CASSHLDSLNEQFF. The DNA of the CDR3 is TGTGCCAGCAGCCACTTAGACAGCCTCAATGAGCAGTTCTTC.

CDR3 DNA sequence: TGTGCCAGCAGCCGCCAGTCGGGTGGCACAGATACGCAGTATTTT. Residues: CASSRQSGGTDTQYF. The rearrangement uses TRBV7-2 and TRBJ2-3; D remains ambiguous. Germline CDR1 SGHTA, CDR2 FQGNSA. CDR3 length: 15 amino acids. V dropped 5 bases and J dropped 1 base, with 13 bases sitting between them.